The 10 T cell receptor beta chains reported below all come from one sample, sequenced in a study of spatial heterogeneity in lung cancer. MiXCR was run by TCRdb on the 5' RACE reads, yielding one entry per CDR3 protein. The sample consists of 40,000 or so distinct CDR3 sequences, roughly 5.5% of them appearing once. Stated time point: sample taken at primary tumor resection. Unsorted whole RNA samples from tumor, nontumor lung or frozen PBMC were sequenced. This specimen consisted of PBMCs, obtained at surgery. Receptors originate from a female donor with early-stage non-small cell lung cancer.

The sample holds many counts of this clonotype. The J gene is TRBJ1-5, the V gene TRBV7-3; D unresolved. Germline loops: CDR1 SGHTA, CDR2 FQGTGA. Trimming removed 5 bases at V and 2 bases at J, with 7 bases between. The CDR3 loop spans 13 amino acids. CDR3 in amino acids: CASSQTGNQPQHF. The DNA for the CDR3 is TGTGCCAGCAGCCAAACAGGCAATCAGCCCCAGCATTTT. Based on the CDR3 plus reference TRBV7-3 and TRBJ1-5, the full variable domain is GAGVSQTPSNKVTEKGKYVELRCDPISGHTALYWYRQSLGQGPEFLIYFQGTGAADDSGLPNDRFFAVRPEGSVSTLKIQRTERGDSAVYLCASSQTGNQPQHFGDGTRLSIL.

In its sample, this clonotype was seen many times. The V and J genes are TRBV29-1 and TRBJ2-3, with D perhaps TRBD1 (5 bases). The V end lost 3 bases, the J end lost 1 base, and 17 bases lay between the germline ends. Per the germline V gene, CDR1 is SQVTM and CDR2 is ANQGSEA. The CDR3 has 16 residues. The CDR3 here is CSVDWDSKTGTDTQYF. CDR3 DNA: TGCAGCGTTGACTGGGATTCTAAGACAGGCACAGATACGCAGTATTTT.

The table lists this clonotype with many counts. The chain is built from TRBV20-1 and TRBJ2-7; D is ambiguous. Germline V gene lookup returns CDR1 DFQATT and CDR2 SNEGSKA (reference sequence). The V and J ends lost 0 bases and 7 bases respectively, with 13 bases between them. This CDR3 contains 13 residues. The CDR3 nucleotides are TGCAGTGCTAGAGATCCTCGGCCCGAGGAGCAGTACTTC. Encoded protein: CSARDPRPEEQYF.

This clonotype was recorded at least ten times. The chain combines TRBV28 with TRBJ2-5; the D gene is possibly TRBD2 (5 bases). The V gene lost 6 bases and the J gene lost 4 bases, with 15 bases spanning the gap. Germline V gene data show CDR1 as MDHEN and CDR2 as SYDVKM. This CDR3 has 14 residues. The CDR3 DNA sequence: TGTGCCAGCAGCTTGCCGGGAAGTGGAGAGACCCAGTACTTC. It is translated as CASSLPGSGETQYF.

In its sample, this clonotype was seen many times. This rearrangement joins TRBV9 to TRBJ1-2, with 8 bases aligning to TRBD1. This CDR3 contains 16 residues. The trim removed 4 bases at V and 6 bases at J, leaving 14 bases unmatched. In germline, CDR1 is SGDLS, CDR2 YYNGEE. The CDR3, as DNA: TGTGCCAGCAGCTACGGACAGGGAAGAGAGGGGAATGGCTACACCTTC. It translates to CASSYGQGREGNGYTF.

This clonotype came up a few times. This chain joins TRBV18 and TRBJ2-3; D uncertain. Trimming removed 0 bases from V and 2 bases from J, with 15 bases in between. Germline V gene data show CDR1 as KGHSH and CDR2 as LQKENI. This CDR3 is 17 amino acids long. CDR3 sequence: CASSPPGQGSFTDTQYF. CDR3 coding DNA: TGTGCCAGCTCACCACCGGGCCAAGGATCTTTCACAGATACGCAGTATTTT.

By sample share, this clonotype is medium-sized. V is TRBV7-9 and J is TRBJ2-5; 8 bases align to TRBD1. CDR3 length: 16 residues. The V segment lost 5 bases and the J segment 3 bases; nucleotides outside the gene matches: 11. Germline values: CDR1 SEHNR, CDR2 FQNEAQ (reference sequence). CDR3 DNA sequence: TGTGCCAGCAGCCCACCCCGGACAGGGCGGGAAGAGACCCAGTACTTC. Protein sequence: CASSPPRTGREETQYF.

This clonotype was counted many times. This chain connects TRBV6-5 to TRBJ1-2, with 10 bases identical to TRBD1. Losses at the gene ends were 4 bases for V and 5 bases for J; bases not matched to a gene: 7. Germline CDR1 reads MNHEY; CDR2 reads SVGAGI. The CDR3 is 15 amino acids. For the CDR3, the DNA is TGTGCCAGCAGTTTTTCGACAGGGGGCGAGTATGGCTACACCTTC. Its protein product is CASSFSTGGEYGYTF.

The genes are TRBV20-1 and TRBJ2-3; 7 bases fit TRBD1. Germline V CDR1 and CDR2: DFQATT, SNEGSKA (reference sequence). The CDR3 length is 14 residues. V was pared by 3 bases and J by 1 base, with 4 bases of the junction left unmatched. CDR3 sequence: CSASRDSRTDTQYF. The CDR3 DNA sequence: TGCAGTGCTAGCCGGGACAGCCGCACAGATACGCAGTATTTT.

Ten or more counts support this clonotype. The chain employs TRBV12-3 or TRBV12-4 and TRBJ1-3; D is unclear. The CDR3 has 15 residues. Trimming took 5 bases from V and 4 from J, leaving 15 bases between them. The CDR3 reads CASSHSERSGNTIYF. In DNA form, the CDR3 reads TGTGCCAGCAGTCATAGTGAAAGGAGCGGAAACACCATATATTTT.